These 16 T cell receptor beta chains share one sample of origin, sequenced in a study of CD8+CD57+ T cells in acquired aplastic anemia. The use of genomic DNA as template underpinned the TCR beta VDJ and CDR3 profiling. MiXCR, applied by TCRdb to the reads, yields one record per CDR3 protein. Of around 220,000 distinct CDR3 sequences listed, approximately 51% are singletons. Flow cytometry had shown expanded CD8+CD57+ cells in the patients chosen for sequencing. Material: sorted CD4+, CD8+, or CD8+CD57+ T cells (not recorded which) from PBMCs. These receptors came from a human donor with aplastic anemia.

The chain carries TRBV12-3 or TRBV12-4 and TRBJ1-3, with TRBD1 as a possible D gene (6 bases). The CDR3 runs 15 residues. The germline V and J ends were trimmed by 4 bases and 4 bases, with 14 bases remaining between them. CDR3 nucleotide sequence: TGTGCCAGCAGTTGGTGGGGGACAATGGGAAACACCATATATTTT. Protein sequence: CASSWWGTMGNTIYF.

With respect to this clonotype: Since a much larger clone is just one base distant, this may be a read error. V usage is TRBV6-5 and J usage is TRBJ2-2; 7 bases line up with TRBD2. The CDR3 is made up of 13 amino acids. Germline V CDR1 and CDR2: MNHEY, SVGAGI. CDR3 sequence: CACSKRETGELFF. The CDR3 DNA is TGTGCCTGCAGTAAGCGGGAAACCGGGGAGCTGTTTTTT.

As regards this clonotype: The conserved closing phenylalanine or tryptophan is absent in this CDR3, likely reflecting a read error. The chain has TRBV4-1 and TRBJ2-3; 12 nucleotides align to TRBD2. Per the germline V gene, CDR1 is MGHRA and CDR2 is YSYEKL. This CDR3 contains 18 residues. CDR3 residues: CASSFRTSGDPSTDTQYS. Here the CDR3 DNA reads TGTGCCAGCAGTTTCCGGACTAGCGGGGACCCTAGCACAGATACGCAGTATTCT.

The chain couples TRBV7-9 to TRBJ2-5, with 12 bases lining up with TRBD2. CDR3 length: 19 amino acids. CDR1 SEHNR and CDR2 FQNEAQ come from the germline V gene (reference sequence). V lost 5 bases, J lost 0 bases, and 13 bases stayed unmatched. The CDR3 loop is CASSRIPSGRVGDQETQYF. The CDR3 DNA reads TGTGCCAGCAGCCGAATCCCTAGCGGGAGGGTCGGGGACCAAGAGACCCAGTACTTC.

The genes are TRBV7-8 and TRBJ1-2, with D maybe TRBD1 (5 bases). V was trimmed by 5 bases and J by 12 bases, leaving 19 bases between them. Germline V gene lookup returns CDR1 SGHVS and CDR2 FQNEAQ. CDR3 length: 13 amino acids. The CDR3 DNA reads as TGTGCCAGCAGCATGGGGGGGGTCGCTGGAAACACCTTC. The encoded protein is CASSMGGVAGNTF.

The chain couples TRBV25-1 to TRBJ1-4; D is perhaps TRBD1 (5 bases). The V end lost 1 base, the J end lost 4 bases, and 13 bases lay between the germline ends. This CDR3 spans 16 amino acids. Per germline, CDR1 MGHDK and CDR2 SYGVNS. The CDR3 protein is CASSEWDLGNNEKLFF. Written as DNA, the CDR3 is TGTGCCAGCAGTGAATGGGACCTTGGGAATAATGAAAAACTGTTTTTT.

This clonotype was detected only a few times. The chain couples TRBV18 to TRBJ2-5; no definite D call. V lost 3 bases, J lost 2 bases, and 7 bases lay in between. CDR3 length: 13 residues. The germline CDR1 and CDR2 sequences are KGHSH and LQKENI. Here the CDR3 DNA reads TGTGCCAGCTCACCCGGCAGACAAGAGACCCAGTACTTC. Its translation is CASSPGRQETQYF.

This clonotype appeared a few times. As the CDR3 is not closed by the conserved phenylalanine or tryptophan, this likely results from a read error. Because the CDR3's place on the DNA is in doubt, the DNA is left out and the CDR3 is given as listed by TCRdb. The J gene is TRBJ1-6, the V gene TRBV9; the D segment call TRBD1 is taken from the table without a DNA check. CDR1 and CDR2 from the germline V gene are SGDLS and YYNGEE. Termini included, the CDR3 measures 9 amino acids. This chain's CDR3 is CASSVHRGL.

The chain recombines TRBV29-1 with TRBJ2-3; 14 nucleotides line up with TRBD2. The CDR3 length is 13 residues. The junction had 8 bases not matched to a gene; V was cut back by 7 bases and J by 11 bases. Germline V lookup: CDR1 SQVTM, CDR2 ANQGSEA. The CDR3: CSAGTSGSYEQYF. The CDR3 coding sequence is TGCAGCGCTGGGACTAGCGGGAGCTACGAGCAGTATTTT.

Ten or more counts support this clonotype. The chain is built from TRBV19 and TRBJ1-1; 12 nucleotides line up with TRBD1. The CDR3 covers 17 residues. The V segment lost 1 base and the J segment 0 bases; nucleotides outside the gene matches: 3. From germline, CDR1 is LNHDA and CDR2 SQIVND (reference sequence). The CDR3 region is CASSIVGTGGLNTEAFF. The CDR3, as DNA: TGTGCCAGTAGTATAGTCGGGACAGGGGGCTTGAACACTGAAGCTTTCTTT.

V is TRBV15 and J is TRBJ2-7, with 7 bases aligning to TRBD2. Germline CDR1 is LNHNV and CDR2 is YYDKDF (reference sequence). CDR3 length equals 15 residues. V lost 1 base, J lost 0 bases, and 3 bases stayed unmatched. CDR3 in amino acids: CATSRGGGSSYEQYF. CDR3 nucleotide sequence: TGTGCCACCAGCAGAGGGGGGGGTAGCTCCTACGAGCAGTACTTC.

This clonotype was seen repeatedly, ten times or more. CDR3 in DNA: TGTGCCATCAGTGACCCGTGGACAGGGGAGGCTGAAGCTTTCTTT. The encoded protein is CAISDPWTGEAEAFF. This rearrangement joins TRBV10-3 to TRBJ1-1; 9 positions agree with TRBD1. CDR3 length: 15 amino acids. V lost 3 bases and J lost 6; bases outside the gene matches: 8. Germline CDR1 ENHRY, CDR2 SYGVKD.

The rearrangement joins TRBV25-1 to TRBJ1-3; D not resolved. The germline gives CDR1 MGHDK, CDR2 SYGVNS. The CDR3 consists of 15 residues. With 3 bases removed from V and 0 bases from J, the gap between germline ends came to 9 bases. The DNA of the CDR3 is TGTGCCAGCAGTGACTCTAAGGGCTCTGGAAACACCATATATTTT. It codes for CASSDSKGSGNTIYF. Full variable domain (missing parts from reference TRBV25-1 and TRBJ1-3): EADIYQTPRYLVIGTGKKITLECSQTMGHDKMYWYQQDPGMELHLIHYSYGVNSTEKGDLSSESTVSRIRTEHFPLTLESARPSHTSQYLCASSDSKGSGNTIYFGEGSWLTVV.

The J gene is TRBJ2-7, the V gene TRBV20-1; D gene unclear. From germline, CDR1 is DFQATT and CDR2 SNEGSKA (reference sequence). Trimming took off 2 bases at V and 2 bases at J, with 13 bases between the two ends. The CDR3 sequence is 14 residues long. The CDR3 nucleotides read TGCAGTGCTAGAAAATATAGGTCCCCCTACGAGCAGTACTTC. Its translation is CSARKYRSPYEQYF.

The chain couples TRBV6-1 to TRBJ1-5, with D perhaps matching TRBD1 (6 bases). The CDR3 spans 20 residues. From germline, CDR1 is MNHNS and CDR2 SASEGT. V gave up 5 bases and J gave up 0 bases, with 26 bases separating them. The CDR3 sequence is CASSPRPISGTPYSNQPQHF. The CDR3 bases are TGTGCCAGCAGTCCGCGGCCCATCTCCGGGACACCATATAGCAATCAGCCCCAGCATTTT.

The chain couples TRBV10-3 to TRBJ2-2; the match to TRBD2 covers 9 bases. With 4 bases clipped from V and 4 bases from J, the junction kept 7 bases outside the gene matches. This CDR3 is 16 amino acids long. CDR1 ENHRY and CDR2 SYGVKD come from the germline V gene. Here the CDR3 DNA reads TGTGCCATCAGTGTGGCAGCGGGGGGAACCACCGGGGAGCTGTTTTTT. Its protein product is CAISVAAGGTTGELFF.